Included here is one TCR beta chain sequence, with context. Its antigen specificity is not known. The input lacks base qualities; no much larger clone sits a single base away. The sample comes from a study of Tregs in tolerant kidney transplant recipients (dated by TCRdb to between 2017 and 2020). About the study as a whole: The study used TCRbeta sequencing to identify donor-specific regulatory T cells before combined kidney and bone marrow transplantation, then tracked those cells after transplant. Study-wide findings and limitations: Donor-specific Treg expansion was found to exceed global Treg expansion in tolerant patients, suggesting antigen-driven rather than nonspecific expansion. Expanding Tregs with activated donor B cells appeared to identify the most biologically relevant and donor-specific TCRbeta repertoire. The study was constrained by small patient numbers, and validation of the findings is required in larger populations and under other immunosuppression protocols. Biological reproducibility was not directly assessed, although technical replication error appeared to be minimal. Because the PCR primers were changed over time for some patients, nucleotide-level comparison could not be performed across the samples from those patients.

Transplants used related donors with nonmyeloablative bone marrow transplantation; mixed chimerism was transient in the human trials. Unstimulated Tregs (CD4+CD25+CD127-), CD4+ non-Tregs (CD4+CD25-), CD4 and CD8 cells were FACS-sorted from thawed PBMCs. The patients were a handful of recipients of combined kidney and bone marrow transplants from the ITN036ST trial, and samples were available only for these trial subjects. Healthy control blood was processed to PBMCs by Ficoll density gradient and cryopreserved, and patient PBMCs were collected before and after transplant. Genomic DNA was extracted from sorted cells with the QIAGEN DNeasy Blood and Tissue Kit for TCRbeta CDR3 sequencing. High-throughput TCRbeta CDR3 sequencing, which included PCR amplification with bias correction and internal controls, was done commercially through immunoSEQ. As for the authors' bioinformatics: Unique productive TCRbeta sequences were defined by CDR3 nucleotide sequence when primers matched and otherwise by CDR3 amino acid sequence together with Vbeta and Jbeta genes. Sorting error was corrected by removing sequences shared between sorted populations at a frequency ratio of 2:1 or less, and the remaining shared sequences were assigned to the higher population. A sequence counted as donor-reactive if, in CFSE-low cells, the sequence had a frequency of at least 0.01% and was expanded at least 5-fold compared with unstimulated cells. Repertoire divergence was quantified by Jensen-Shannon divergence calculated from the top 100 TCRbeta sequences ranked by frequency. When a sample had multiple sequencing runs, each run was corrected for sorting error separately and the runs were then pooled. The table was pulled from immuneACCESS by TCRdb, which kept in-frame rearrangements only. Such tables lose some clones; where checked, under half of the loss comes from unresolved V genes, and the rest has no known cause. The V and J calls and the clone size are those of that table, but D and trimming were determined from the DNA. Across this sample there are some 47,000 clones, with approximately 90% seen only once. Around 15% of the sample is taken by the ten largest.

V and J lose 6 bases and 12 bases, and a span of 15 bases separates them. The CDR3 runs 12 amino acids, cysteine and phenylalanine included. CDR3 DNA is the only sequence kept; it has 36 bases, read in frame from the first base. CDR1 SEHNR and CDR2 FQNEAQ were looked up in the germline V gene (reference sequence). The input for sequencing was CD8+ T cells from blood (PBMCs), taken 12 months after the transplant. The TCR comes from a human patient who received a combined kidney and bone marrow transplant. Some T cells may originate with the graft donor following a transplant. The chain links TRBV7-9 with TRBJ2-1, with the D gene call left open. The CDR3 sequence is CASSSVHERQFF. The DNA sequence is as follows: TGTGCCAGCAGTTCCGTTCATGAGCGGCAGTTCTTC.